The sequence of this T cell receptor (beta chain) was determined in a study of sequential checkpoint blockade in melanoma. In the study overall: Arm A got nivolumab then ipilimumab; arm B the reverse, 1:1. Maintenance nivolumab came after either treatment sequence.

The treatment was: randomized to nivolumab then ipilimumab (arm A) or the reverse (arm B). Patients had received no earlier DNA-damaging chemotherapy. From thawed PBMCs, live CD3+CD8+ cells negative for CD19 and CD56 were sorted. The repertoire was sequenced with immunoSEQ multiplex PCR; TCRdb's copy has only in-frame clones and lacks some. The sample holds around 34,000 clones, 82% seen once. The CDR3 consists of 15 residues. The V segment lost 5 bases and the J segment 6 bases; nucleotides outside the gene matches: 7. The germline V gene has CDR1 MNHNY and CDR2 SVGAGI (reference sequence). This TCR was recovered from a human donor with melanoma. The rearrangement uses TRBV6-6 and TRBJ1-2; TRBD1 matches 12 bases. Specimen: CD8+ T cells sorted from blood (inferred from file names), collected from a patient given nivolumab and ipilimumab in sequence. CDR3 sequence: CASSGDRGQVNGYTF. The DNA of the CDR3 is TGTGCCAGCAGTGGGGACAGGGGGCAAGTGAATGGCTACACCTTC.